Following are 30 T cell receptor beta chains from one sample sequenced in a study of T cell responses to AZD1222 COVID-19 vaccine. Sequenced by immunoSEQ multiplex PCR; TCRdb stores in-frame clones only, minus some. The sample shows some 140,000 clones, around 90% of them seen only once. The sequences come from peripheral blood, collected on day 0 of AZD1222 vaccination. The receptors were sampled from an adult in good health.

This chain connects TRBV5-1 to TRBJ1-1; 7 nucleotides match TRBD1. J lost 12 bases, V lost 0 bases, and 11 bases had no gene match. Per the germline V gene, CDR1 is SGHRS and CDR2 is YFSETQ. The length of the CDR3 is 14 residues. The CDR3 coding sequence is TGCGCCAGCAGCTTGGACCGACAGGGACTGGGAACTTTCTTT. It is translated as CASSLDRQGLGTFF.

This clone was found once. V gene TRBV25-1 combines with J gene TRBJ2-1; a possible D gene is TRBD1 (6 bases). The CDR3 is 15 residues long. Trimming took off 6 bases at V and 5 bases at J, with 17 bases between the two ends. Germline V gene lookup returns CDR1 MGHDK and CDR2 SYGVNS. In DNA, the CDR3 is TGTGCCAGCAGCGTCAACCGGGACATCAACAATGAGCAGTTCTTC. Its protein product is CASSVNRDINNEQFF.

This clone was recorded only once. The gene calls are TRBV5-8 and TRBJ2-3, with no clear D. Germline V gene data show CDR1 as SGHTS and CDR2 as YDEGEE. This CDR3 contains 14 residues. Trimming cost V 2 bases and J 8 bases, with 15 bases left between them. The CDR3 nucleotides read TGTGCCAGCAGCTTTCCGTACGGTTCGGGTACGCAGTATTTT. This sequence encodes CASSFPYGSGTQYF.

This clone was picked up one time. The chain employs TRBV2 and TRBJ2-7; D could derive from TRBD1 or TRBD2 (5 bases each). The CDR3 has 12 amino acids. Germline V CDR1 and CDR2: SNHLY, FYNNEI. V lost 6 bases and J lost 5, with 11 bases in between. The DNA of the CDR3 is TGTGCCAGCAGGGGGACGACCCACGAGCAGTACTTC. Encoded protein: CASRGTTHEQYF. The entire variable domain, with the rest obtained from reference TRBV2 and TRBJ2-7, is as follows: EPEVTQTPSHQVTQMGQEVILRCVPISNHLYFYWYRQILGQKVEFLVSFYNNEISEKSEIFDDQFSVERPDGSNFTLKIRSTKLEDSAMYFCASRGTTHEQYFGPGTRLTVT.

This clone showed up just once. V is TRBV28 and J is TRBJ1-1; D is undetermined. Trimming removed 8 bases at V and 0 bases at J, with 7 bases between. Germline V gene data show CDR1 as MDHEN and CDR2 as SYDVKM. The CDR3 totals 12 residues. The CDR3 DNA reads as TGTGCCAGCCGAATCATGAACACTGAAGCTTTCTTT. The encoded protein is CASRIMNTEAFF.

The rearrangement uses TRBV27 and TRBJ1-5, with 7 bases identical to TRBD1. Looked up from germline, CDR1 is MNHEY and CDR2 is SMNVEV (reference sequence). The CDR3 totals 13 residues. J lost 10 bases, V lost 2 bases, and 5 bases had no gene match. The CDR3 spells CASSLNRGGPQHF. DNA of the CDR3: TGTGCCAGCAGTTTAAACAGGGGAGGCCCCCAGCATTTT.

The chain links TRBV5-1 to TRBJ2-5; D is unresolved. This CDR3 region has 14 residues. V was trimmed by 0 bases and J by 4 bases, leaving 10 bases between them. Germline assignment: CDR1 SGHRS and CDR2 YFSETQ. The CDR3 DNA sequence: TGCGCCAGCAGCTTGGGTACCCTCCGAGAGACCCAGTACTTC. Amino acid sequence: CASSLGTLRETQYF.

The chain combines TRBV19 with TRBJ1-5; TRBD1 matches 8 bases. The CDR3 runs 16 residues. J lost 5 bases, V lost 1 base, and 7 bases had no gene match. CDR1 is LNHDA, CDR2 SQIVND, per germline (reference sequence). This chain's CDR3 is CASSIGTGRFDQPQHF. Written as DNA, the CDR3 is TGTGCCAGTAGTATAGGGACAGGGAGGTTTGATCAGCCCCAGCATTTT.

With respect to this clone: This CDR3 is also generated by other DNA sequences in the sample. The chain couples TRBV7-2 to TRBJ2-7; D ambiguous. This CDR3 contains 14 residues. Germline lookup yields CDR1 SGHTA and CDR2 FQGNSA. V was pared by 1 base and J by 2 bases, with 9 bases between. The CDR3 loop is CASSLVGRTYEQYF. In DNA, the CDR3 is TGTGCCAGCAGCTTAGTTGGCCGAACCTACGAGCAGTACTTC.

This chain joins TRBV7-7 and TRBJ2-3, with D hard to call. The germline V gene encodes CDR1 SSHAT and CDR2 FNYEAQ (reference sequence). There are 13 residues in the CDR3. Between the trimmed V and J ends, which lost 5 bases and 0 bases, there was a span of 6 bases. CDR3 region: CASSRTSTDTQYF. The DNA of the CDR3 is TGTGCCAGCAGCCGAACTAGCACAGATACGCAGTATTTT.

The CDR3 here is CATSEGGRETQYF. The DNA of the CDR3 is TGTGCCACCAGTGAGGGGGGGCGGGAGACCCAGTACTTC. V usage is TRBV24-1 and J usage is TRBJ2-5; tentatively, D is TRBD2 (7 bases). Germline values: CDR1 KGHDR, CDR2 SFDVKD. The length of the CDR3 is 13 residues. V lost 4 bases and J 5 bases, leaving 10 bases between the germline ends.

The genes are TRBV27 and TRBJ1-2; 12 positions agree with TRBD1. V lost 4 bases to trimming and J lost 5 bases; unmatched junction nucleotides: 5. Germline V gene lookup returns CDR1 MNHEY and CDR2 SMNVEV (reference sequence). The CDR3 consists of 15 residues. For the CDR3, the DNA is TGTGCCAGCAGTTCCGGGACAGGGGGCTTGTATGGCTACACCTTC. It encodes CASSSGTGGLYGYTF.

V usage is TRBV4-2 and J usage is TRBJ2-7, with 10 nucleotides matching TRBD2. Germline V lookup: CDR1 LGHNA, CDR2 YNFKEQ. The ends lost 3 bases at V and 3 bases at J; junction bases unmatched: 11. The CDR3 is 17 amino acids. In nucleotides, the CDR3 is TGTGCCAGCAGCCAGTTGACTAGCGGGCTCGGGGGCTACGAGCAGTACTTC. Translated, it gives CASSQLTSGLGGYEQYF.

The rearrangement uses TRBV19 and TRBJ2-7; D is possibly TRBD2 (5 bases). V was clipped by 4 bases and J by 5 bases, with 12 bases between them. CDR1 and CDR2 (germline): LNHDA, SQIVND (reference sequence). The length of the CDR3 is 13 residues. DNA for the CDR3: TGTGCCAGTAGTACAAGGTCGGGGAACGAGCAGTACTTC. As protein: CASSTRSGNEQYF. The full variable domain, rest sourced from reference TRBV19 and TRBJ2-7, is DGGITQSPKYLFRKEGQNVTLSCEQNLNHDAMYWYRQDPGQGLRLIYYSQIVNDFQKGDIAEGYSVSREKKESFPLTVTSAQKNPTAFYLCASSTRSGNEQYFGPGTRLTVT.

CDR3 nucleotides: TGTGCCAGCAGGGACCCGGGACGATCGCTCGCCTTTAATTCACCCCTCCACTTT. It yields the protein CASRDPGRSLAFNSPLHF. This chain links TRBV2 with TRBJ1-6; D might be TRBD1 (5 bases). The CDR3 spans 18 residues. Germline assignment: CDR1 SNHLY and CDR2 FYNNEI. V dropped 6 bases and J dropped 6 bases, with 24 bases sitting between them. Full variable domain (outside the CDR3, taken from reference TRBV2 and TRBJ1-6): EPEVTQTPSHQVTQMGQEVILRCVPISNHLYFYWYRQILGQKVEFLVSFYNNEISEKSEIFDDQFSVERPDGSNFTLKIRSTKLEDSAMYFCASRDPGRSLAFNSPLHFGNGTRLTVT.

This clone has just one count. The chain links TRBV19 to TRBJ1-5, with D uncertain. With 7 bases removed from V and 8 bases from J, the gap between germline ends came to 21 bases. The germline V gene has CDR1 LNHDA and CDR2 SQIVND (reference sequence). This CDR3 is built from 15 residues. The CDR3 DNA sequence: TGTGCCAGTAACCCCTCAAAGTGGGTTGAGGAGCCCCAGCATTTT. It yields the protein CASNPSKWVEEPQHF.

The chain couples TRBV12-3 or TRBV12-4 to TRBJ2-7; D unclear. Deletions cut 6 bases from V and 6 bases from J, with 15 bases between. The CDR3 sequence is 13 residues long. CDR3 nucleotide sequence: TGTGCCAGCAGCATAGTTGGGCTGGTCGAGCAGTACTTC. The encoded protein is CASSIVGLVEQYF.

The count of this clone is one. The chain links TRBV25-1 to TRBJ2-1; 7 positions agree with TRBD1. The CDR3 covers 15 residues. From germline, CDR1 is MGHDK and CDR2 SYGVNS. Losses at the gene ends were 3 bases for V and 7 bases for J; bases not matched to a gene: 9. For the CDR3, the DNA is TGTGCCAGCAGTGATAGGGTTACAGGGGCTAATGAGCAGTTCTTC. Translating it yields CASSDRVTGANEQFF.

The chain links TRBV6-5 to TRBJ2-6; possibly TRBD2 for D (5 bases). CDR3 size: 13 residues. With 4 bases removed from V and 9 bases from J, the gap between germline ends came to 10 bases. Per the germline V gene, CDR1 is MNHEY and CDR2 is SVGAGI. CDR3 nucleotide sequence: TGTGCCAGCAGTTTAGTAGCGAACAACGTCCTGACTTTC. Its protein product is CASSLVANNVLTF.

The chain joins TRBV3-1 (or the pseudogene TRBV3-2) to TRBJ1-2; a possible D gene is TRBD1 (5 bases). CDR1 is LGHDT and CDR2 is YNNKEL in the germline V gene (reference sequence). V was trimmed by 4 bases and J by 2 bases, leaving 11 bases between them. The CDR3 runs 14 residues. The CDR3 loop reads CASSPEWTNYGYTF. The CDR3 region has the DNA TGTGCCAGCAGCCCGGAATGGACAAACTATGGCTACACCTTC.

The gene calls are TRBV5-4 and TRBJ2-5, with D possibly called TRBD1 or TRBD2 (6 bases each). V shed 5 bases and J shed 5 bases, with 19 bases lying between them. Germline-derived CDR1 and CDR2 are SGHNT and YYREEE (reference sequence). The CDR3 totals 15 residues. CDR3 sequence: CASSSAGHSRETQYF. CDR3 sequence (DNA): TGTGCCAGCAGTTCCGCGGGACATTCTCGGGAGACCCAGTACTTC.

In this sample, this clone turned up once. V is TRBV9 and J is TRBJ2-2; TRBD2 might be the D (7 bases). Trimming shortened V by 0 bases and J by 4 bases, and 19 bases separated the two germline ends. The CDR3 length is 18 residues. Germline CDR1 is SGDLS and CDR2 is YYNGEE. As DNA, the CDR3 is TGTGCCAGCAGCGTAGAGGGAACAGGGAGGGGGGTCACCGGGGAGCTGTTTTTT. Protein sequence: CASSVEGTGRGVTGELFF.

The J gene is TRBJ1-6, the V gene TRBV28; the match to TRBD1 covers 10 bases. Germline CDR1 MDHEN, CDR2 SYDVKM. V shed 5 bases and J 9 bases; nucleotides not matched to a gene: 13. The CDR3 spans 17 residues. The CDR3 DNA follows: TGTGCCAGCAGTCCAAGTCCCGGGACAGGGGACAGTTCACCCCTCCACTTT. As protein: CASSPSPGTGDSSPLHF.

This chain uses TRBV28 with TRBJ2-7; 7 bases align to TRBD2. CDR3 size: 15 residues. The V gene end was trimmed by 6 bases and the J gene end by 2 bases; junction bases not matched to a gene: 10. The germline gives CDR1 MDHEN, CDR2 SYDVKM. CDR3 nucleotides: TGTGCCAGCAGCCCAGCGGTGGGGGGGGCCTACGAGCAGTACTTC. Its translation: CASSPAVGGAYEQYF.

The V call is TRBV13, the J call TRBJ2-3; no reliable D call. Trimming removed 5 bases from V and 0 bases from J, with 12 bases in between. CDR1 is PRHDT, CDR2 FYEKMQ, per germline (reference sequence). The CDR3 contains 15 residues. CDR3 nucleotides: TGTGCCAGCAGCCCTACCGCCGTTAGCACAGATACGCAGTATTTT. This translates into CASSPTAVSTDTQYF.

The rearrangement links TRBV20-1 to TRBJ2-1; D unclear. From germline, CDR1 is DFQATT and CDR2 SNEGSKA (reference sequence). This CDR3 is built from 10 residues. Trimming pared 5 bases from V and 7 bases from J, leaving 6 bases between. The CDR3 reads CSALSNEQFF. CDR3 in DNA: TGCAGTGCTCTAAGTAATGAGCAGTTCTTC.

The V call is TRBV18, the J call TRBJ1-5, with D tentatively TRBD1 (5 bases). V lost 6 bases and J 6 bases, leaving 12 bases between the germline ends. The CDR3 is made up of 13 amino acids. Germline lookup yields CDR1 KGHSH and CDR2 LQKENI. The CDR3 nucleotides are TGTGCCAGCTCCCGGGGCGAAAGTCAGCCCCAGCATTTT. This gives the protein CASSRGESQPQHF. The full variable domain, rest sourced from reference TRBV18 and TRBJ1-5, is NAGVMQNPRHLVRRRGQEARLRCSPMKGHSHVYWYRQLPEEGLKFMVYLQKENIIDESGMPKERFSAEFPKEGPSILRIQQVVRGDSAAYFCASSRGESQPQHFGDGTRLSIL.

This chain links TRBV9 with TRBJ2-2; no clear D. CDR3 length: 14 amino acids. The germline V gene encodes CDR1 SGDLS and CDR2 YYNGEE. Trimming took 1 base from V and 0 from J, leaving 4 bases between them. The DNA of the CDR3 is TGTGCCAGCAGCGTACGACCGAACACCGGGGAGCTGTTTTTT. Translation: CASSVRPNTGELFF.

CDR3 sequence reads: CASSSRKRGGRDTQYF. DNA of the CDR3: TGTGCCAGCAGTTCACGAAAGCGGGGGGGCCGAGATACGCAGTATTTT. This sequence joins TRBV28 and TRBJ2-3; 10 bases align to TRBD2. The CDR3 contains 16 residues. V shed 4 bases, J shed 5 bases, and the junction held 9 bases outside the gene matches. Germline CDR1 and CDR2: MDHEN and SYDVKM. Filled out from reference TRBV28 and TRBJ2-3, the complete variable domain reads DVKVTQSSRYLVKRTGEKVFLECVQDMDHENMFWYRQDPGLGLRLIYFSYDVKMKEKGDIPEGYSVSREKKERFSLILESASTNQTSMYLCASSSRKRGGRDTQYFGPGTRLTVL.

This CDR3 reads CASSRGLAGVPAETQYF. The DNA of the CDR3 is TGCGCCAGCAGCCGGGGACTAGCGGGAGTCCCTGCAGAGACCCAGTACTTC. This chain connects TRBV4-1 to TRBJ2-5, with 14 bases that match TRBD2. Germline V gives CDR1 MGHRA, CDR2 YSYEKL. V lost 4 bases and J lost 4; bases outside the gene matches: 8. The CDR3 spans 17 residues.